The present entry profiles one T cell receptor (beta chain) with its context. This entry is derived from a study of shared T cell receptors in the human thymus. TCRdb keeps only in-frame clones here, not all; method: immunoSEQ multiplex PCR. Seen here are 550,000 to 800,000 clones, 75% to 90% observed once, and the top ten hold about 0.0098%. The CDR3 loop spans 18 amino acids. V lost 0 bases, J lost 5 bases, and 22 bases lay in between. Germline V gene lookup returns CDR1 SGHAT and CDR2 FQDESV (reference sequence). The same sample was also studied in work on human thymus T cells. That study reports: What related research reported was that thymic repertoires overlapped highly among unrelated individuals.

Sequenced sample: thymocytes. V gene TRBV11-1 combines with J gene TRBJ1-1, with D maybe TRBD1 (5 bases). The clonotype was recovered from a girl less than two years old with a congenital heart defect. CDR3 sequence reads: CASSLAETVRGEETEAFF. The CDR3 DNA reads as TGTGCCAGCAGCTTAGCGGAGACAGTTCGAGGCGAGGAGACTGAAGCTTTCTTT. The full variable domain, with the rest looked up from reference TRBV11-1 and TRBJ1-1, is EAEVAQSPRYKITEKSQAVAFWCDPISGHATLYWYRQILGQGPELLVQFQDESVVDDSQLPKDRFSAERLKGVDSTLKIQPAELGDSAMYLCASSLAETVRGEETEAFFGQGTRLTVV.